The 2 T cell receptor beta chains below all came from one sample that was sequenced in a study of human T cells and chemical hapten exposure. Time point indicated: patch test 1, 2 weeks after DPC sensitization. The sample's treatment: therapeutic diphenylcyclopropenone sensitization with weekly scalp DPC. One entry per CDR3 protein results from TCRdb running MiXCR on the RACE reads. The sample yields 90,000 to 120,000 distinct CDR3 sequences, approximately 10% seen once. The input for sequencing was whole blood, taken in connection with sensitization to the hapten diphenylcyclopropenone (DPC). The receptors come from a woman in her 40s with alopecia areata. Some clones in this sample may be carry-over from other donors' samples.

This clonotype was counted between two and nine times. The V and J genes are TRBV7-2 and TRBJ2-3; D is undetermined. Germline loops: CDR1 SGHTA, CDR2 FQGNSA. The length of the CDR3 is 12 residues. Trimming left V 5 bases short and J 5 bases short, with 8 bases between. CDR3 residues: CASSPPQDTQYF. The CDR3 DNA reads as TGTGCCAGCAGCCCCCCGCAAGATACGCAGTATTTT. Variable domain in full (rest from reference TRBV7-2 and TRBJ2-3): GAGVSQSPSNKVTEKGKDVELRCDPISGHTALYWYRQSLGQGLEFLIYFQGNSAPDKSGLPSDRFSAERTGGSVSTLTIQRTQQEDSAVYLCASSPPQDTQYFGPGTRLTVL.

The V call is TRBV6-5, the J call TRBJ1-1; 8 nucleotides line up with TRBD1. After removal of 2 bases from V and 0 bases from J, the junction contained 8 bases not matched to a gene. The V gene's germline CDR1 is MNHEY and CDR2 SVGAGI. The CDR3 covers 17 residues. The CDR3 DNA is TGTGCCAGCAGTTACGAAGAGCCGACAGGGGTGAACACTGAAGCTTTCTTT. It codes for CASSYEEPTGVNTEAFF.